The 19 T cell receptor beta chains listed next were all sequenced from one sample in a study of tumor and adjacent non-tumor tissue in lung cancer (dated by TCRdb to between 2017 and 2018). Preparation of the library involved multiplex PCR. Sequencer: Illumina HiSeq 2500. Following protocols modified from ARM-PCR, the researchers constructed TCRbeta libraries through three rounds of nested PCR with primers (Table S4). The public reads were reanalyzed by TCRdb: fastp trimming at Q25, MiXCR alignment, in-frame beta chains only. Each CDR3 protein gets just one entry, which takes the most common genes and DNA from the rows behind it. This sample comprises some 100,000 distinct CDR3 sequences, roughly two thirds of them detected only once. Jointly, the top ten make up roughly 19% of the sample. RNA was extracted from bulk unsorted tissue and checked for quality with a NanoDrop ND-1000 and an Agilent 2100. The normal lung samples consisted of distant non-tumor tissue collected more than 3 cm from the tumor edge.

Material: distant non-tumor lung tissue. Receptors were obtained from a man in his thirties or forties with non-small cell lung cancer.

In its sample, this clonotype was seen a few times. A read error may be the cause here, since a much bigger clone is one base away. This chain links TRBV12-3 or TRBV12-4 with TRBJ2-2; D call uncertain. The CDR3 has 13 residues. CDR3 nucleotides: TGTGCCAGCAGATTAGCGAACACCGGGGAGCTGTTTTTT. This sequence encodes CASRLANTGELFF.

Of note for this clonotype: One end of the junction varies from germline; a read error may be responsible. The J gene is TRBJ2-3, the V gene TRBV6-1; D gene unclear. Germline V gene lookup returns CDR1 MNHNS and CDR2 SASEGT. The CDR3 sequence is 15 residues long. The CDR3 DNA follows: TGTGCCATCAGGTCTCCCCAAGGCGCAGGAGATACGCAGTACTTT. Translation gives CAIRSPQGAGDTQYF.

Note on this clonotype: Just one base apart from a much larger clone, this may be a read error. This chain connects TRBV12-3 or TRBV12-4 to TRBJ1-5; 7 bases are shared with TRBD1. Trimming removed 1 base from V and 0 bases from J; junction bases left unmatched: 6. The CDR3 contains 17 residues. This chain's CDR3 is CASSLDLTGSSNQPQHF. The CDR3 nucleotides read TGTGCCAGCAGTTTAGATCTGACAGGGAGTAGCAATCAGCCCCAGCATTTT.

Concerning this clonotype itself: The conserved final phenylalanine or tryptophan is absent from the CDR3, which likely points to a read error. The V gene is TRBV5-5, the J gene TRBJ1-6; TRBD1 is a possible D gene (6 bases). Germline V gene data show CDR1 as SGHKS and CDR2 as YYEKEE (reference sequence). The CDR3 consists of 16 residues. CDR3 DNA sequence: TGTGCCAGCAGCCACAGGGCCAGCTCCTATAATTCACCACTCCACATT. Its translation is CASSHRASSYNSPLHI.

Turning to this clonotype: A clone one base away is much larger, so this may be a read error. The V gene is TRBV6-2 or TRBV6-3, the J gene TRBJ1-5; no reliable D call. The CDR3 totals 14 residues. The germline gives CDR1 MNHEY, CDR2 SVGEGT. Written as DNA, the CDR3 is TGTGCCATCAGTTGGTCTGATCTCAATCAGCCCCAGCATTTT. Protein: CAISWSDLNQPQHF.

The chain joins TRBV19 to TRBJ1-1, with unresolved D. CDR3 length: 13 residues. Germline V CDR1 and CDR2: LNHDA, SQIVND (reference sequence). V lost 7 bases and J lost 4, with 13 bases in between. The CDR3, as DNA: TGTGCCAGTAATGTAAGGGCGGGCACTGAAGCTTTCTTT. Protein product: CASNVRAGTEAFF.

Remarks on this clonotype: Germline and junction disagree at one end, which may indicate a read error. This chain links TRBV20-1 with TRBJ1-6, with D unclear. Per germline, CDR1 DFQATT and CDR2 SNEGSKA (reference sequence). The length of the CDR3 is 14 residues. This CDR3 reads CSDIDNTYNSPLHF. The DNA of the CDR3 is TGCAGTGATATTGATAACACCTATAATTCACCTCTCCACTTT.

This clonotype was recorded at least ten times. This chain connects TRBV14 to TRBJ2-2; 10 bases are shared with TRBD2. The germline gives CDR1 SGHDN, CDR2 FVKESK. This CDR3 has 18 amino acids. Trimming at V came to 2 bases and at J to 2 bases, leaving 8 bases not matched to a gene. The CDR3 nucleotides read TGTGCCAGCAGCCAACAACTAGCGGGGTCTTCAAACACCGGGGAGCTGTTTTTT. It is translated as CASSQQLAGSSNTGELFF.

This clonotype was detected a few times. Written as DNA, the CDR3 is TGTGCCAGCAGCTCAGGAACAGGATTGGACACTGAAGCTTTCTTT. As protein: CASSSGTGLDTEAFF. The chain recombines TRBV11-2 with TRBJ1-1, with D tentatively TRBD1 (5 bases). The ends were cut back, 4 bases at V and 3 bases at J, with 15 bases in the middle. Germline loops: CDR1 SGHAT, CDR2 FQNNGV. The CDR3 is 15 amino acids.

The rearrangement links TRBV7-9 to TRBJ2-3; D is undetermined. V was pared by 4 bases and J by 1 base, with 9 bases between. Germline-derived CDR1 and CDR2 are SEHNR and FQNEAQ (reference sequence). The CDR3 runs to 14 residues. Here the CDR3 reads CASSSWSRTDTQYF. The CDR3 nucleotides are TGTGCCAGCAGCTCGTGGAGTCGCACAGATACGCAGTATTTT.

Of note for this clonotype: The junction does not match germline at one end; this may be a read error. The chain uses TRBV6-6 and TRBJ1-6; TRBD1 matches at 8 bases. The CDR3 runs to 12 residues. Looked up from germline, CDR1 is MNHNY and CDR2 is SVGAGI (reference sequence). The CDR3 is CVSGQGNSPLHF. The CDR3 nucleotides are TGTGTCAGCGGACAGGGCAATTCACCACTCCACTTT.

This clonotype was picked up many times. J is TRBJ2-7 and V is TRBV4-3, with D perhaps matching TRBD2 (5 bases). Germline CDR1 reads LGHNA; CDR2 reads YSLEER. CDR3 length: 15 amino acids. Trimming shortened V by 4 bases and J by 7 bases, and 20 bases separated the two germline ends. The CDR3, as DNA: TGCGCCAGCAGCCCAAGCGGTGGCCGGGCCGGAGAGCAGTACTTC. Protein: CASSPSGGRAGEQYF.

In its sample, this clonotype was seen once. One end of the junction fails to match germline, which may point to a read error. The chain uses TRBV20-1 and TRBJ2-1; no firm D call. This CDR3 contains 13 residues. CDR1 and CDR2 (germline): DFQATT, SNEGSKA (reference sequence). The CDR3 region is CSVRDGLSTEQFF. The CDR3 bases are TGCAGTGTTAGAGATGGTCTTTCGACTGAGCAATTCTTC.

Concerning this clonotype itself: A junction boundary mismatches the germline segment, possibly from a read error. The V call is TRBV6-1, the J call TRBJ1-6; D unclear. CDR1 and CDR2 from the germline V gene are MNHNS and SASEGT. CDR3 size: 13 residues. CDR3 in amino acids: CASSEGQNSSLHF. CDR3 bases: TGTGCCAGCAGTGAAGGTCAAAATTCATCCCTCCACTTT.

This clonotype was counted at least ten times. The chain is built from TRBV4-3 and TRBJ2-7; D is tentatively TRBD1 or TRBD2 (5 bases each). Germline V CDR1 and CDR2: LGHNA, YSLEER. This CDR3 is built from 15 residues. With 1 base removed from V and 5 bases from J, the gap between germline ends came to 15 bases. The CDR3 bases are TGCGCCAGCAGCCAAGGTGCAGGGAGAGGCCACGAGCAGTACTTC. It yields the protein CASSQGAGRGHEQYF.

On this clonotype: An end of the junction does not agree with germline; a read error may underlie this. The gene calls are TRBV12-3 or TRBV12-4 and TRBJ2-7; D is possibly TRBD1 (5 bases). The CDR3 consists of 14 residues. The CDR3 nucleotides are TGTGCCAGCAGTTTCGAACTCCCAAGGGGCGAGCAGTGCTTC. It translates to CASSFELPRGEQCF.

In regard to this clonotype: Just one base apart from a much larger clone, this may be a read error. The chain carries TRBV29-1 and TRBJ1-5; no clear D gene. V was shortened by 8 bases and J by 9 bases, with 8 bases between the two germline ends. Germline V gives CDR1 SQVTM, CDR2 ANQGSEA. The CDR3 consists of 9 residues. In DNA, the CDR3 is TGCAGCTCCCTCGCGCCCCAGCATTTT. This translates into CSSLAPQHF.

This clonotype was seen a handful of times. This may be a read error, as it is one base from a much larger clone. CDR3 loop: CASSLGLGTSAHEQYF. The CDR3 nucleotides read TGTGCCAGCAGTTTAGGGCTCGGGACTAGTGCCCACGAGCAGTACTTC. This rearrangement joins TRBV28 to TRBJ2-7, with TRBD2 matching 8 bases. The germline V gene has CDR1 MDHEN and CDR2 SYDVKM. The J segment lost 5 bases and the V segment lost 2 bases, leaving 11 bases of the junction unmatched. There are 16 residues in the CDR3.

This chain links TRBV5-1 with TRBJ2-3; D might be TRBD2 (5 bases). The CDR3 runs 16 residues. In germline, CDR1 is SGHRS, CDR2 YFSETQ. The V end lost 4 bases, the J end lost 0 bases, and 15 bases lay between the germline ends. CDR3 in amino acids: CASSLVETRSTDTQYF. Here the CDR3 DNA reads TGCGCCAGCAGCCTTGTGGAAACTAGGAGCACAGATACGCAGTATTTT.